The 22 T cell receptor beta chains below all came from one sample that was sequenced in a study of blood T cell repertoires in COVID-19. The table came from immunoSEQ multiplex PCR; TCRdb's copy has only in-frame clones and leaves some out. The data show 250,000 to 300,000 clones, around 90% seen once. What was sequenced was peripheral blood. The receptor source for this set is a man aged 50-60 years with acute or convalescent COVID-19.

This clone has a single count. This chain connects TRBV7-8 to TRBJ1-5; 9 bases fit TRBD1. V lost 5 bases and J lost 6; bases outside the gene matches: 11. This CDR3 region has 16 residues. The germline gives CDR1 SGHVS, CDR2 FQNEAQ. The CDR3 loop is CASSAGTGRVGQPQHF. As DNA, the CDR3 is TGTGCCAGCAGCGCTGGGACAGGGAGAGTAGGTCAGCCCCAGCATTTT.

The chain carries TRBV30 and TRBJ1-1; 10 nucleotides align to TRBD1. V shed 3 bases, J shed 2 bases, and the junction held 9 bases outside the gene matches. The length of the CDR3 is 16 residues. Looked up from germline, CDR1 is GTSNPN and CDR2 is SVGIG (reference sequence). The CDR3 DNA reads TGTGCCTGGAGGGAAGGGACAGGGGCTACAAACACTGAAGCTTTCTTT. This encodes CAWREGTGATNTEAFF.

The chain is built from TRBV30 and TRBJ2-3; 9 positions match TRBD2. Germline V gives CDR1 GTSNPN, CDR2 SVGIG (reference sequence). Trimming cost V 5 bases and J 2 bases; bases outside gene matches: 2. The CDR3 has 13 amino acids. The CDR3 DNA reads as TGTGCCTGGCAGCGGGGGGACACAGATACGCAGTATTTT. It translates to CAWQRGDTDTQYF.

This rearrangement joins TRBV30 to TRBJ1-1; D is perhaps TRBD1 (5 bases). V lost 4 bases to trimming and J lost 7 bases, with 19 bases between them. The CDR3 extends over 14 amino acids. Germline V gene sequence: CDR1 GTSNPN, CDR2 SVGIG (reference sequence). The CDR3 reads CAWIPLGAYVEAFF. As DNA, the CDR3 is TGTGCCTGGATACCTCTAGGGGCCTATGTTGAAGCTTTCTTT.

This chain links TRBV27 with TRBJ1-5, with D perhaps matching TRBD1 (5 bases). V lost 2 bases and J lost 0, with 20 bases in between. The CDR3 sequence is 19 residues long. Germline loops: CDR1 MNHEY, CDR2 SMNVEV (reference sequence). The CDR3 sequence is CASSLRAGPDSYSNQPQHF. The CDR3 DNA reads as TGTGCCAGCAGTTTACGGGCAGGGCCTGACTCGTATAGCAATCAGCCCCAGCATTTT.

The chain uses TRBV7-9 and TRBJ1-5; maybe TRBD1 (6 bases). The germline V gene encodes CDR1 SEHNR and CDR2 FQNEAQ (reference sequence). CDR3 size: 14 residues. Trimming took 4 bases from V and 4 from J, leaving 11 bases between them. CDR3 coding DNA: TGTGCCAGCAGCTGGCAGGGGAATAATCAGCCCCAGCATTTT. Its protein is CASSWQGNNQPQHF.

CDR3 coding DNA: TGTGCCAGCAGGGACGGGGGTAATCCTTACAATGAGCAGTTCTTC. It codes for CASRDGGNPYNEQFF. This sequence joins TRBV6-5 and TRBJ2-1, with D possibly matching TRBD2 (6 bases). Trimming cost V 6 bases and J 4 bases, with 16 bases left between them. CDR3 length: 15 amino acids. Germline CDR1 MNHEY, CDR2 SVGAGI.

The CDR3 protein is CSVGGQAYEQYF. CDR3 nucleotides: TGCAGCGTAGGCGGACAGGCCTACGAGCAGTACTTC. The chain uses TRBV29-1 and TRBJ2-7, with 7 bases aligning to TRBD1. The trim removed 6 bases at V and 2 bases at J, leaving 4 bases unmatched. Germline V gene data show CDR1 as SQVTM and CDR2 as ANQGSEA. There are 12 residues in the CDR3.

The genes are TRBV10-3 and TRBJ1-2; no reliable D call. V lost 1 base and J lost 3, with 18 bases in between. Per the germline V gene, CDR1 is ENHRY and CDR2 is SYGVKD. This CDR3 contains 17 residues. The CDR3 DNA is TGTGCCATCAGTGAGTTGACCCGCCCCGCGGGTGACTATGGCTACACCTTC. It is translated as CAISELTRPAGDYGYTF.

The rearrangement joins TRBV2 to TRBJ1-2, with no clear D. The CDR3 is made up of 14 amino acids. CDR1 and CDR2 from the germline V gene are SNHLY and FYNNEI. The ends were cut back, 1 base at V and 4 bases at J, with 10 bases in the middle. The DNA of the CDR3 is TGTGCCAGCAGTGAAGGCGACTTAGGCTATGGCTACACCTTC. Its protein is CASSEGDLGYGYTF. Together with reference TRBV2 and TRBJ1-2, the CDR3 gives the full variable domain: EPEVTQTPSHQVTQMGQEVILRCVPISNHLYFYWYRQILGQKVEFLVSFYNNEISEKSEIFDDQFSVERPDGSNFTLKIRSTKLEDSAMYFCASSEGDLGYGYTFGSGTRLTVV.

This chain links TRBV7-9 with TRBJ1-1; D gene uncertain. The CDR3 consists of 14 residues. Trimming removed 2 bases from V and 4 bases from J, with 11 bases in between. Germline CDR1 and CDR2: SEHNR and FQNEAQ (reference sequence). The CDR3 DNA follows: TGTGCCAGCAGCTTACAAGCCTCTAGCACTGAAGCTTTCTTT. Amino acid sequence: CASSLQASSTEAFF.

The CDR3 sequence: CASRVSHQYEQYF. The CDR3 nucleotides read TGTGCCAGCAGGGTTAGTCACCAATACGAGCAGTACTTC. V gene TRBV6-5 combines with J gene TRBJ2-7; D unresolved. Germline V lookup: CDR1 MNHEY, CDR2 SVGAGI. CDR3 length equals 13 residues. V gave up 6 bases and J gave up 4 bases, with 13 bases separating them.

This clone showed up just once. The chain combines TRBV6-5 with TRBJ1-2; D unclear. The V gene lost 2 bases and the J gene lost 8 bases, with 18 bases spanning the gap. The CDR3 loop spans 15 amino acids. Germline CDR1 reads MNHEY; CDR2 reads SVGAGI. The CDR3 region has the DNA TGTGCCAGCAGTTACCGTACCGGAGCCCTTCCAGGCTACACCTTC. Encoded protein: CASSYRTGALPGYTF.

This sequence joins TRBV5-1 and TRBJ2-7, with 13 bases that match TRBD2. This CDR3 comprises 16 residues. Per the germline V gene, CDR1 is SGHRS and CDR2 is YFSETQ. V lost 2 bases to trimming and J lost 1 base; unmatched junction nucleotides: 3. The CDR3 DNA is TGCGCCAGCAGCTTAGGACTAGCGGGGGCTTCCTACGAGCAGTACTTC. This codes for CASSLGLAGASYEQYF. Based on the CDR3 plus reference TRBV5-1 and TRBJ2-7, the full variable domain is KAGVTQTPRYLIKTRGQQVTLSCSPISGHRSVSWYQQTPGQGLQFLFEYFSETQRNKGNFPGRFSGRQFSNSRSEMNVSTLELGDSALYLCASSLGLAGASYEQYFGPGTRLTVT.

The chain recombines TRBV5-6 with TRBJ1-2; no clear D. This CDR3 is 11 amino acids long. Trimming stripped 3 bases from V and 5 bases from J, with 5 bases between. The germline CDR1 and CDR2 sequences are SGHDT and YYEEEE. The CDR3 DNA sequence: TGTGCCAGCAGCTCGGGGTATGGCTACACCTTC. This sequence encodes CASSSGYGYTF. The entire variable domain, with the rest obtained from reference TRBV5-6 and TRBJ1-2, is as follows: DAGVTQSPTHLIKTRGQQVTLRCSPKSGHDTVSWYQQALGQGPQFIFQYYEEEERQRGNFPDRFSGHQFPNYSSELNVNALLLGDSALYLCASSSGYGYTFGSGTRLTVV.

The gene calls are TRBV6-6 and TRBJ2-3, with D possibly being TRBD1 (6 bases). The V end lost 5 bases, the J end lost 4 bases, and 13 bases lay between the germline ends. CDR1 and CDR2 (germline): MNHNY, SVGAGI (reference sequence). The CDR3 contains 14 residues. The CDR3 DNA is TGTGCCAGCAGTGCACAGGGACGCGCAGATACGCAGTATTTT. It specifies CASSAQGRADTQYF.

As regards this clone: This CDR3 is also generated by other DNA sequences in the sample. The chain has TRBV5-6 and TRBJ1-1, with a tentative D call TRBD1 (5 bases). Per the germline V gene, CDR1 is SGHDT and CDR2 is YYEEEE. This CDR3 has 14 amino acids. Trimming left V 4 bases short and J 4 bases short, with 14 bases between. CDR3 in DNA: TGTGCCAGCAGCCCCGTAAGGGGAAGCACTGAAGCTTTCTTT. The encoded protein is CASSPVRGSTEAFF.

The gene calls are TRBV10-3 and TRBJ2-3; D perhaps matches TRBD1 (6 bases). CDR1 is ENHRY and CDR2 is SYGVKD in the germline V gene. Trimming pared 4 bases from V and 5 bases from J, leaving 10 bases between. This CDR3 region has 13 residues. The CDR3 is CAISGQARDTQYF. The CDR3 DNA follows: TGTGCCATCAGTGGACAGGCTAGAGATACGCAGTATTTT.

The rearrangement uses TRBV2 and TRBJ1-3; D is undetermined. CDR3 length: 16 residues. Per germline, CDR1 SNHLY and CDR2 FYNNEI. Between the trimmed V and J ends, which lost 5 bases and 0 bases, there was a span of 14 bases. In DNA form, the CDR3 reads TGTGCCAGCAGTTGGGGAGCGTCGACCTCTGGAAACACCATATATTTT. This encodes CASSWGASTSGNTIYF.

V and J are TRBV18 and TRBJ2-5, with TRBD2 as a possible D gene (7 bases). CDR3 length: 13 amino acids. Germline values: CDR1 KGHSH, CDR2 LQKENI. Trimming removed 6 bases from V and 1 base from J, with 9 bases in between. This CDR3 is CASSAGAQETQYF. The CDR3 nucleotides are TGTGCCAGCTCGGCGGGGGCCCAAGAGACCCAGTACTTC.

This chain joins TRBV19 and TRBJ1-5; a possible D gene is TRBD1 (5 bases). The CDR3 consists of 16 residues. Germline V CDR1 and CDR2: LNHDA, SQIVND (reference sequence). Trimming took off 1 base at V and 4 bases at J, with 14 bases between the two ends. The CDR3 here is CASSIAPGVRNQPQHF. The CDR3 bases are TGTGCCAGTAGTATAGCGCCGGGGGTAAGGAATCAGCCCCAGCATTTT. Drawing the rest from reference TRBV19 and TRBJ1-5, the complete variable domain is DGGITQSPKYLFRKEGQNVTLSCEQNLNHDAMYWYRQDPGQGLRLIYYSQIVNDFQKGDIAEGYSVSREKKESFPLTVTSAQKNPTAFYLCASSIAPGVRNQPQHFGDGTRLSIL.

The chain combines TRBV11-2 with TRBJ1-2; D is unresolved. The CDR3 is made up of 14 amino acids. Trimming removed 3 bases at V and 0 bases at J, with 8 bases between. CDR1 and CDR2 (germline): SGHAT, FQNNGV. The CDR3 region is CASSLGLANYGYTF. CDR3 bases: TGTGCCAGCAGCTTGGGTCTAGCTAACTATGGCTACACCTTC.